A selection of T cell receptor beta chains follows, all from one sample in a study of shared clonotypes between healthy human individuals. The data were produced by immunoSEQ multiplex PCR, yet TCRdb's version contains in-frame clones alone and is incomplete. The table has 520,000 or so clones, 79% seen once. Sequenced: PBMCs. These receptors were obtained from a woman aged 40 to 50 in good health. Some clones in this sample may be carry-over from other donors' samples. Each CDR3 is given with its conserved first and last residue. A D gene is named only where the DNA matches it firmly. Only some rows state a clone size, as once, few, many or a class for expanded clones.

J: TRBJ1-1; size: few; D: .; V: TRBV5-1; CDR3: CASSLTTGDTEAFF; DNA: TGCGCCAGCAGCTTGACTACGGGAGACACTGAAGCTTTCTTT
J: TRBJ1-2; size: .; D: TRBD1; V: TRBV6-1; CDR3: CASSEAPQGVYGYTF; DNA: TGTGCCAGCAGTGAAGCACCGCAGGGGGTCTATGGCTACACCTTC
J: TRBJ1-1; size: few; D: .; V: TRBV10-3; CDR3: CAISESLIRRDEAFF; DNA: TGTGCCATCAGTGAGTCTTTAATAAGGAGGGATGAAGCTTTCTTT
J: TRBJ2-5; size: .; D: .; V: TRBV21-1; CDR3: CASSSRCRPRGGRETQYF; DNA: TGTGCCAGCAGCTCCCGGTGCAGACCGCGGGGGGGTAGGGAGACCCAGTACTTC
J: TRBJ2-4; size: many; D: TRBD1; V: TRBV5-1; CDR3: CASSLTGGSDIQYF; DNA: TGCGCCAGCAGCTTAACAGGGGGCTCGGACATTCAGTACTTC
J: TRBJ2-2; size: .; D: .; V: TRBV7-3; CDR3: CASSPPDYTGELFF; DNA: TGTGCCAGCAGCCCTCCCGACTACACCGGGGAGCTGTTTTTT
J: TRBJ1-3; size: .; D: .; V: TRBV2; CDR3: CASLSGNTIYF; DNA: TGTGCCAGCCTATCTGGAAACACCATATATTTT
J: TRBJ2-1; size: .; D: TRBD1; V: TRBV6-4; CDR3: CASSEGDSNEQFF; DNA: TGTGCCAGCAGTGAAGGGGACAGCAATGAGCAGTTCTTC
J: TRBJ1-1; size: .; D: .; V: TRBV10-3; CDR3: CAISALGGGNTEAFF; DNA: TGTGCCATCAGTGCCTTAGGGGGGGGGAACACTGAAGCTTTCTTT
J: TRBJ2-7; size: .; D: TRBD1; V: TRBV5-5; CDR3: CASSLEQGTYEQYF; DNA: TGTGCCAGCAGCTTGGAACAGGGGACCTACGAGCAGTACTTC
J: TRBJ2-7; size: .; D: TRBD2; V: TRBV9; CDR3: CASSTVPLAGSVEQYF; DNA: TGTGCCAGCAGCACCGTTCCCCTAGCGGGATCGGTCGAGCAGTACTTC
J: TRBJ2-7; size: few; D: TRBD2; V: TRBV5-1; CDR3: CASSLEAGGPGLSYEQYF; DNA: TGCGCCAGCAGCTTGGAAGCGGGAGGGCCCGGACTCTCCTACGAGCAGTACTTC
J: TRBJ1-4; size: .; D: TRBD1; V: TRBV18; CDR3: CASSGQGTTNEKLFF; DNA: TGTGCCAGCTCCGGACAGGGGACAACTAATGAAAAACTGTTTTTT
J: TRBJ2-7; size: once; D: TRBD1; V: TRBV5-4; CDR3: CASSSNPGQQAYEQYF; DNA: TGTGCCAGCAGCTCAAACCCGGGACAGCAAGCCTACGAGCAGTACTTC
J: TRBJ2-3; size: .; D: .; V: TRBV7-9; CDR3: CASSLGAGAATQYF; DNA: TGTGCCAGCAGCTTAGGGGCAGGGGCCGCCACGCAGTATTTT
J: TRBJ2-7; size: .; D: .; V: TRBV6-5; CDR3: CASSYRYEQYF; DNA: TGTGCCAGCAGTTACCGATACGAGCAGTACTTC
J: TRBJ1-4; size: once; D: .; V: TRBV5-5; CDR3: CASSLEVGVGEKLFF; DNA: TGTGCCAGCAGCTTGGAGGTCGGCGTAGGGGAAAAACTGTTTTTT
J: TRBJ2-1; size: .; D: TRBD2; V: TRBV13; CDR3: CASSLGAGTGTPGEQFF; DNA: TGTGCCAGCAGCTTAGGAGCGGGGACCGGGACCCCGGGTGAGCAGTTCTTC
J: TRBJ2-7; size: .; D: .; V: TRBV6-1; CDR3: CASSSEPGASYEQYF; DNA: TGTGCCAGCAGTAGCGAGCCGGGGGCCTCCTACGAGCAGTACTTC
J: TRBJ2-2; size: many; D: .; V: TRBV19; CDR3: CASSYRVNTGELFF; DNA: TGTGCCAGTAGCTACCGGGTAAACACCGGGGAGCTGTTTTTT
J: TRBJ2-7; size: .; D: TRBD2; V: TRBV28; CDR3: CASSSGTSASYEQYF; DNA: TGTGCCAGCAGCTCCGGGACTAGCGCTTCCTACGAGCAGTACTTC
J: TRBJ1-2; size: .; D: .; V: TRBV28; CDR3: CASSLLGPNYGYTF; DNA: TGTGCCAGCAGTTTATTAGGGCCTAACTATGGCTACACCTTC
J: TRBJ2-5; size: .; D: .; V: TRBV7-9; CDR3: CASNLNQETQYF; DNA: TGTGCCAGCAATTTGAACCAAGAGACCCAGTACTTC
J: TRBJ2-3; size: .; D: TRBD2; V: TRBV4-1; CDR3: CASSSNRLAGGLDTQYF; DNA: TGCGCCAGCAGTTCCAATCGACTAGCGGGAGGGTTAGATACGCAGTATTTT
J: TRBJ1-5; size: .; D: TRBD1; V: TRBV27; CDR3: CASSPTGQGSNQPQHF; DNA: TGTGCCAGCAGTCCCACAGGACAGGGTAGCAATCAGCCCCAGCATTTT
J: TRBJ1-2; size: once; D: .; V: TRBV20-1; CDR3: CSASSTWGYTF; DNA: TGCAGTGCCAGTTCAACGTGGGGCTACACCTTC
J: TRBJ2-7; size: .; D: .; V: TRBV7-2; CDR3: CASSLEWSSYEQYF; DNA: TGTGCCAGCAGCTTAGAATGGTCCTCCTACGAGCAGTACTTC
J: TRBJ2-5; size: once; D: .; V: TRBV18; CDR3: CASSAGVQETQYF; DNA: TGTGCCAGCTCAGCAGGGGTCCAAGAGACCCAGTACTTC
J: TRBJ1-2; size: .; D: .; V: TRBV19; CDR3: CASKEAAYTF; DNA: TGTGCCAGTAAGGAGGCAGCTTACACCTTC
J: TRBJ2-1; size: many; D: .; V: TRBV9; CDR3: CASSVTEAAYNEQFF; DNA: TGTGCCAGCAGCGTAACCGAGGCGGCTTACAATGAGCAGTTCTTC
J: TRBJ2-1; size: .; D: .; V: TRBV7-2; CDR3: CASSQPTRKAEQFF; DNA: TGTGCCAGCAGCCAACCGACTAGGAAGGCTGAGCAGTTCTTC
J: TRBJ1-4; size: .; D: TRBD1; V: TRBV7-2; CDR3: CASSVATGQALAWGNEKLFF; DNA: TGTGCCAGCAGCGTAGCGACGGGACAGGCATTAGCTTGGGGTAATGAAAAACTGTTTTTT